Each of the 13 T cell receptor beta chains below was sequenced from the same sample in a study of T cell repertoires in cytomegalovirus infection. The antigens these receptors bind are not known. MiXCR, applied by TCRdb to the reads, yields one record per CDR3 protein. Among approximately 990,000 distinct CDR3 sequences listed, about 33% were seen once. This material consisted of cultured CD8+ T cells from PBMCs, taken from culture after CMV antigen stimulation. Receptor source: a human donor in good health (CMV status not recorded). Some clones in this sample may be carry-over from other donors' samples.

The rearrangement joins TRBV27 to TRBJ2-7; D unclear. The germline V and J ends were trimmed by 5 bases and 5 bases, with 16 bases remaining between them. The CDR3 extends over 14 amino acids. The germline CDR1 and CDR2 sequences are MNHEY and SMNVEV (reference sequence). This chain's CDR3 is CASSNIYAVDEQYF. The CDR3 DNA sequence: TGTGCCAGCAGTAACATTTACGCGGTCGACGAGCAGTACTTC.

The J gene is TRBJ2-2, the V gene TRBV29-1; D ambiguous. Germline values: CDR1 SQVTM, CDR2 ANQGSEA. The V gene lost 1 base and the J gene lost 6 bases, with 9 bases spanning the gap. The CDR3 loop spans 13 amino acids. CDR3 residues: CSVEAEDSGELFF. CDR3 DNA: TGCAGCGTTGAAGCTGAAGACTCCGGGGAGCTGTTTTTT.

Only a few counts were recorded for this clonotype. This chain uses TRBV7-9 with TRBJ2-7; D unclear. This CDR3 has 12 residues. V lost 1 base, J lost 6 bases, and 7 bases lay in between. Germline V gives CDR1 SEHNR, CDR2 FQNEAQ (reference sequence). The chain's CDR3 is CASSLESIEQYF. CDR3 sequence (DNA): TGTGCCAGCAGCTTAGAGTCTATCGAGCAGTACTTC.

This clonotype has more than one count but fewer than ten. The rearrangement links TRBV2 to TRBJ1-1, with 10 bases aligning to TRBD1. The germline CDR1 and CDR2 sequences are SNHLY and FYNNEI. The V gene end was trimmed by 6 bases and the J gene end by 0 bases; junction bases not matched to a gene: 7. The CDR3 spans 16 residues. The CDR3 spells CASSRDRGLMNTEAFF. The CDR3 region has the DNA TGTGCCAGCAGCCGAGACAGGGGGCTAATGAACACTGAAGCTTTCTTT.

This clonotype came up once. V is TRBV20-1 and J is TRBJ1-6, with D possibly being TRBD1 (5 bases). CDR3 length equals 17 residues. The germline V gene has CDR1 DFQATT and CDR2 SNEGSKA (reference sequence). V lost 0 bases to trimming and J lost 10 bases, with 22 bases between them. The DNA of the CDR3 is TGCAGTGCTAGAGATCTTCGGCGGGACCCTGGGGGGTCACCCCTCCACTTT. This sequence encodes CSARDLRRDPGGSPLHF.

This clonotype was seen only a few times. The chain has TRBV6-2 or TRBV6-3 and TRBJ2-7; 10 bases line up with TRBD1. This CDR3 region has 16 residues. Germline values: CDR1 MNHEY, CDR2 SVGEGT. V dropped 4 bases and J dropped 5; count of bases not matched to a gene: 11. Here the CDR3 reads CASSSGTGDPKDEQYV. CDR3 sequence (DNA): TGTGCCAGCAGTTCCGGGACAGGGGACCCCAAAGACGAGCAGTACGTC.

The rearrangement uses TRBV29-1 and TRBJ2-2; 10 bases agree with TRBD2. Trimming cost V 0 bases and J 4 bases; bases outside gene matches: 8. CDR3 length: 17 residues. Per the germline V gene, CDR1 is SQVTM and CDR2 is ANQGSEA. As DNA, the CDR3 is TGCAGCGTTGAAGAGGAGCGGGGGGGCCCGGGCACCGGGGAGCTGTTTTTT. Translation gives CSVEEERGGPGTGELFF.

V is TRBV7-6 and J is TRBJ2-2; the match to TRBD1 covers 9 bases. Germline-derived CDR1 and CDR2 are SGHVS and FNYEAQ. The trim removed 0 bases at V and 8 bases at J, leaving 16 bases unmatched. This CDR3 contains 19 residues. As DNA, the CDR3 is TGTGCCAGCAGCTTAGCGATACCCGGGACAGGGTATATCATAGGGGAGCTGTTTTTT. Its translation: CASSLAIPGTGYIIGELFF.

The gene calls are TRBV4-1 and TRBJ2-7; 9 bases match TRBD2. This CDR3 region has 15 residues. Looked up from germline, CDR1 is MGHRA and CDR2 is YSYEKL. Trimming at V came to 1 base and at J to 3 bases, leaving 4 bases not matched to a gene. The CDR3 spells CASSQVASGDYEQYF. CDR3 coding DNA: TGCGCCAGCAGCCAAGTCGCTAGCGGGGACTACGAGCAGTACTTC.

This clonotype was observed a single time. Because the CDR3 is missing its conserved closing phenylalanine or tryptophan, this is likely a read error. J is TRBJ1-4 and V is TRBV4-1; D gene unclear. The CDR3 totals 16 residues. The germline gives CDR1 MGHRA, CDR2 YSYEKL. The V end lost 3 bases, the J end lost 4 bases, and 15 bases lay between the germline ends. The CDR3 nucleotides are TGCGCCAGCAGCCACCCCAGGACCGGTGGTAATGAAAAACTGTTTGTT. Translated, it gives CASSHPRTGGNEKLFV.

This chain links TRBV6-1 with TRBJ2-2, with D maybe TRBD1 (6 bases). CDR3 length: 16 amino acids. The V gene lost 10 bases and the J gene lost 0 bases, with 18 bases spanning the gap. The germline V gene encodes CDR1 MNHNS and CDR2 SASEGT. The CDR3 DNA is TGTGCCATCCAACTCGCCGGGACAACGAACACCGGGGAGCTGTTTTTT. Its protein product is CAIQLAGTTNTGELFF.

The chain combines TRBV6-5 with TRBJ1-3; 8 bases match TRBD1. Per germline, CDR1 MNHEY and CDR2 SVGAGI. V lost 6 bases to trimming and J lost 2 bases; unmatched junction nucleotides: 15. The CDR3 is made up of 18 amino acids. CDR3 residues: CASRRMDRVPATGNTIYF. The CDR3 DNA follows: TGTGCCAGCAGACGAATGGACAGGGTACCTGCTACTGGAAACACCATATATTTT.

As DNA, the CDR3 is TGTGCCAGCAGTGAAGGACAGGGGAAAGGCTACACCTTC. Protein: CASSEGQGKGYTF. V usage is TRBV6-1 and J usage is TRBJ1-2; 8 bases agree with TRBD1. CDR3 length: 13 residues. Trimming at V came to 1 base and at J to 8 bases, leaving 3 bases not matched to a gene. Germline V gene sequence: CDR1 MNHNS, CDR2 SASEGT.